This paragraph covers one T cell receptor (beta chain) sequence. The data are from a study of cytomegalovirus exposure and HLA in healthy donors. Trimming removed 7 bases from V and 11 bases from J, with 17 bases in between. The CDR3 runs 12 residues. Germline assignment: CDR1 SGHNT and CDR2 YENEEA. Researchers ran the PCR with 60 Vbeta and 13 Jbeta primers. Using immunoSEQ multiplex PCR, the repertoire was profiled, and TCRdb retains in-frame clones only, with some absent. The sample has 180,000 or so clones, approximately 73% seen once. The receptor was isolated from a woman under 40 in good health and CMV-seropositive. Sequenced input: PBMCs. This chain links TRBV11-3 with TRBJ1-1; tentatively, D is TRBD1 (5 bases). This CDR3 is CASTPGPREAFF. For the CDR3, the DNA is TGTGCCAGCACTCCGGGACCCCGGGAGGCTTTCTTT.